This T cell receptor beta chain appears in the sequencing data of a study of blood T cells in healthy people across ages. Study outcomes and limitations: In long-lived donors, naive CD4+ cell counts and diversity exceeded those of aged donors.

It was with a sample-barcoded 5' primer and a J-beta primer mix that a second PCR of roughly 7 to 12 cycles was run. Researchers report that a template-switch adaptor with 12 random nucleotides tagged each cDNA molecule. TCRdb recomputed calls from the 5' RACE reads with MiXCR, one row per CDR3 protein. The sample has hundreds of thousands of distinct CDR3 sequences, about a quarter seen once. V lost 4 bases and J lost 10; bases outside the gene matches: 23. CDR1 and CDR2 (germline): MGHDK, SYGVNS. The CDR3 contains 18 residues. As for this clonotype: Its antigen remains unidentified.

These data were also filed under a second study, of T cells of mothers and their children.

The source of this sequence is a boy aged 10-17 years in good health. The chain uses TRBV25-1 and TRBJ1-2, with 8 bases matching TRBD1. Specimen: blood. This CDR3 is CASSAWGGTGLTGKDYTF. Written as DNA, the CDR3 is TGTGCCAGCAGTGCGTGGGGAGGGACAGGCTTAACTGGGAAAGACTACACCTTC.